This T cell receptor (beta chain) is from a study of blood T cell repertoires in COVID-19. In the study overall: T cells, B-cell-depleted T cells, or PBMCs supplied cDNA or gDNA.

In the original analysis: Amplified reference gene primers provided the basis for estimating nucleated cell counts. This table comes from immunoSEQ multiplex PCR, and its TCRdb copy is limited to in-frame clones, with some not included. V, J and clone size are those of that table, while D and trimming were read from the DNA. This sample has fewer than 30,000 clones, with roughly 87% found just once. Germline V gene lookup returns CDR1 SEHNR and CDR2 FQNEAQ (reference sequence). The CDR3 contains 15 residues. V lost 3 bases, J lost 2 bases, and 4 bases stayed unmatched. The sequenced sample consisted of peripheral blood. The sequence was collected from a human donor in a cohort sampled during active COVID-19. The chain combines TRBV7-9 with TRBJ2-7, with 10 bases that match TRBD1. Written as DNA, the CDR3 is TGTGCCAGCAGCTTCGCGACAGGGGGCCCCTACGAGCAGTACTTC. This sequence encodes CASSFATGGPYEQYF.